The 14 T cell receptor beta chains below come from one sample, sequenced in a study of T cell repertoires in cytomegalovirus infection. TCRdb re-called the reads with MiXCR, one entry per CDR3 protein. The data contain fewer than 550,000 distinct CDR3 sequences, roughly 12% of them singletons. The specimen sequenced was PBMCs. These receptors all stem from a human donor in good health (CMV status not recorded). Some clones in this sample may be carry-over from other donors' samples.

On this clonotype: The junction differs from germline at one of its ends, possibly a read error. The J gene is TRBJ2-2, the V gene TRBV5-1; D might be TRBD1 or TRBD2, each matching 5 bases. Germline V CDR1 and CDR2: SGHRS, YFSETQ. The CDR3 consists of 14 residues. CDR3 region: CASSLQGNTGEPFF. The CDR3 nucleotides read TGCGCCAGCAGCTTGCAGGGTAACACCGGGGAGCCGTTTTTT.

This clonotype was picked up a small number of times. The chain is built from TRBV9 and TRBJ2-5; D is ambiguous. In germline, CDR1 is SGDLS, CDR2 YYNGEE. This CDR3 is built from 18 residues. V was trimmed by 6 bases and J by 0 bases, leaving 24 bases between them. CDR3 loop: CASTPDGAPYLYQETQYF. CDR3 sequence (DNA): TGTGCCAGCACCCCAGATGGAGCGCCCTACCTGTACCAAGAGACCCAGTACTTC.

This clonotype came up many times. The chain uses TRBV19 and TRBJ2-1; 7 bases line up with TRBD2. The germline V gene encodes CDR1 LNHDA and CDR2 SQIVND (reference sequence). Germline trimming cut 3 bases from V and 9 bases from J; bases unmatched to any gene: 11. The CDR3 has 15 residues. The CDR3 DNA sequence: TGTGCCAGTAGTATTCGGGCCGGGAGGTCGGGTGAGCAGTTCTTC. Translating gives CASSIRAGRSGEQFF. The variable domain in full, completed from reference TRBV19 and TRBJ2-1, reads DGGITQSPKYLFRKEGQNVTLSCEQNLNHDAMYWYRQDPGQGLRLIYYSQIVNDFQKGDIAEGYSVSREKKESFPLTVTSAQKNPTAFYLCASSIRAGRSGEQFFGPGTRLTVL.

This clonotype was seen many times. The chain couples TRBV7-3 to TRBJ2-3, with D possibly being TRBD2 (5 bases). Germline assignment: CDR1 SGHTA and CDR2 FQGTGA. V dropped 5 bases and J dropped 8 bases, with 23 bases sitting between them. The CDR3 is 16 residues long. The CDR3 protein is CASSPAVTRTRGTQYF. In DNA, the CDR3 is TGTGCCAGCAGCCCAGCGGTGACACGGACCCGTGGTACGCAGTATTTT.

The table lists this clonotype with many counts. CDR3 protein: CASSLLLSTEAFF. CDR3 nucleotide sequence: TGTGCCAGCAGTTTATTATTAAGTACTGAAGCTTTCTTT. This chain links TRBV12-3 or TRBV12-4 with TRBJ1-1; D gene ambiguous. The CDR3 extends over 13 amino acids. V lost 2 bases, J lost 5 bases, and 9 bases lay in between.

Ten or more counts support this clonotype. The V and J genes are TRBV7-6 and TRBJ1-1; a possible D gene is TRBD1 (5 bases). The V end was cut by 2 bases, the J end by 5 bases, with 15 bases between. This CDR3 is built from 15 residues. Germline V gene data show CDR1 as SGHVS and CDR2 as FNYEAQ. CDR3 sequence: CASSLNQGERTEAFF. The CDR3 DNA reads as TGTGCCAGCAGCTTAAACCAGGGTGAGAGGACTGAAGCTTTCTTT.

The chain combines TRBV20-1 with TRBJ1-1; D is unresolved. The length of the CDR3 is 13 residues. Per the germline V gene, CDR1 is DFQATT and CDR2 is SNEGSKA (reference sequence). V was pared by 5 bases and J by 0 bases, with 10 bases between. As DNA, the CDR3 is TGCAGTGCTTTTGACGGCGTGAACACTGAAGCTTTCTTT. Translated, it gives CSAFDGVNTEAFF.

V and J are TRBV7-9 and TRBJ2-5; no clear D gene. CDR1 and CDR2 from the germline V gene are SEHNR and FQNEAQ (reference sequence). The CDR3 contains 15 residues. Deletions cut 1 base from V and 2 bases from J, with 11 bases between. The CDR3 loop is CASSLDALSQETQYF. The CDR3 bases are TGTGCCAGCAGCTTAGATGCACTATCTCAAGAGACCCAGTACTTC.

In regard to this clonotype: A much more abundant neighbour one base away suggests this may be a read error. This chain connects TRBV2 to TRBJ2-1; D is unclear. The CDR3 spans 12 residues. The V gene's germline CDR1 is SNHLY and CDR2 FYNNEI. V lost 5 bases and J 10 bases, leaving 12 bases between the germline ends. CDR3 loop: CASSTRLIEQFF. CDR3 bases: TGTGCCAGCAGTACCAGGTTAATAGAGCAGTTCTTC.

This chain uses TRBV9 with TRBJ1-2, with D perhaps matching TRBD1 (5 bases). V shed 0 bases and J shed 8 bases, with 17 bases lying between them. The germline V gene encodes CDR1 SGDLS and CDR2 YYNGEE. The CDR3 is 15 residues long. The CDR3: CASSVGGVGPGGYTF. The CDR3 DNA reads as TGTGCCAGCAGCGTAGGAGGGGTGGGCCCCGGAGGCTACACCTTC.

This clonotype was observed at least ten times. V is TRBV7-2 and J is TRBJ2-3, with D unclear. From germline, CDR1 is SGHTA and CDR2 FQGNSA. The CDR3 has 14 residues. The V end was cut by 5 bases, the J end by 0 bases, with 9 bases between. DNA for the CDR3: TGTGCCAGCAGCCCCCCCATTAGCACAGATACGCAGTATTTT. Protein sequence: CASSPPISTDTQYF. Full variable domain (remainder filled in from reference TRBV7-2 and TRBJ2-3): GAGVSQSPSNKVTEKGKDVELRCDPISGHTALYWYRQSLGQGLEFLIYFQGNSAPDKSGLPSDRFSAERTGGSVSTLTIQRTQQEDSAVYLCASSPPISTDTQYFGPGTRLTVL.

This clonotype was seen at least ten times. This rearrangement joins TRBV27 to TRBJ1-1, with TRBD1 matching over 7 bases. Per the germline V gene, CDR1 is MNHEY and CDR2 is SMNVEV (reference sequence). The CDR3 covers 15 residues. The V and J ends lost 4 bases and 11 bases, in that order; junction bases with no gene match: 16. CDR3 sequence reads: CASSSLQGFPTWAFF. The CDR3 DNA is TGTGCCAGCAGTTCATTACAGGGGTTTCCAACATGGGCTTTCTTT.

This clonotype was counted ten times or more. The genes are TRBV28 and TRBJ1-2; D is uncertain. Trimming took 4 bases from V and 5 from J, leaving 11 bases between them. The germline V gene has CDR1 MDHEN and CDR2 SYDVKM. The CDR3 has 13 amino acids. The CDR3 is CASSSLGLYGYTF. As DNA, the CDR3 is TGTGCCAGCAGTTCCCTAGGCCTTTATGGCTACACCTTC.

This clonotype was counted at least ten times. V gene TRBV11-2 combines with J gene TRBJ2-5; possibly TRBD1 for D (8 bases). V was shortened by 1 base and J by 2 bases, with 11 bases between the two germline ends. The CDR3 consists of 15 residues. Looked up from germline, CDR1 is SGHAT and CDR2 is FQNNGV. CDR3 sequence (DNA): TGTGCCAGCAGCTTAGCACAGGGGGGGCAAGAGACCCAGTACTTC. It translates to CASSLAQGGQETQYF. The full variable domain, rest sourced from reference TRBV11-2 and TRBJ2-5, is EAGVAQSPRYKIIEKRQSVAFWCNPISGHATLYWYQQILGQGPKLLIQFQNNGVVDDSQLPKDRFSAERLKGVDSTLKIQPAKLEDSAVYLCASSLAQGGQETQYFGPGTRLLVL.